Here is one T cell receptor beta chain with its context. Antigen: not known. V lost 3 bases, J lost 4 bases, and 10 bases lay in between. This CDR3 is built from 13 residues. The data stem from a study of identical twins. TCRdb re-analysed the 5' RACE reads in MiXCR, keeping a single row per CDR3 protein. The data show 650,000 to 750,000 distinct CDR3 sequences, approximately 21% seen once. Broader study findings: Weaker excess twin sharing was seen among beta out-of-frame sequences.

These data also featured in a second study, about T cells expressing NK-cell markers.

This clonotype was obtained from a young woman in good health. The gene calls are TRBV12-3 or TRBV12-4 and TRBJ2-7; perhaps TRBD2 as D (5 bases). The specimen was PBMCs. The CDR3 bases are TGTGCCAGCAGTTTCCGCCGGGGTTACGAGCAGTACTTC. Translated: CASSFRRGYEQYF.